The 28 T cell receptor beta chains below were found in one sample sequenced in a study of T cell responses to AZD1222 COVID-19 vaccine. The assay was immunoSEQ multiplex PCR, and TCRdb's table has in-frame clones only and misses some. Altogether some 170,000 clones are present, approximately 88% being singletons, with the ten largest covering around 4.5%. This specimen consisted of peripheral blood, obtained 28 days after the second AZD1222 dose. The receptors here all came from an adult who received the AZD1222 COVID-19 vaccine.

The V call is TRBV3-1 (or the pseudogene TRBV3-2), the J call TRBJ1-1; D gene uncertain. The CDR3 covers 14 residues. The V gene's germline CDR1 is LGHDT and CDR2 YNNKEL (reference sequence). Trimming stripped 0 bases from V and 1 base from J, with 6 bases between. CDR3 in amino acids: CASSQEARNTEAFF. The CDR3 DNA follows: TGTGCCAGCAGCCAAGAAGCCAGGAACACTGAAGCTTTCTTT.

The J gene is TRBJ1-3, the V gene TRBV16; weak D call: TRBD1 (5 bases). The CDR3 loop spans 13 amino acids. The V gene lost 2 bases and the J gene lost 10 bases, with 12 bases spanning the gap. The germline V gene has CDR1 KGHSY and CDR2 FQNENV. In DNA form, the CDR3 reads TGTGCCAGCAGCCAAACCCCCCCAGGGACCATATATTTT. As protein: CASSQTPPGTIYF.

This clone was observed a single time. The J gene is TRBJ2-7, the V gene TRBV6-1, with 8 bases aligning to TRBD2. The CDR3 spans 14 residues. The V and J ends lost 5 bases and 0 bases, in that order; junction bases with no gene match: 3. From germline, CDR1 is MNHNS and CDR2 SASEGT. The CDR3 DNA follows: TGTGCCAGCAGTCGCAGCGGGGGCTCCTACGAGCAGTACTTC. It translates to CASSRSGGSYEQYF.

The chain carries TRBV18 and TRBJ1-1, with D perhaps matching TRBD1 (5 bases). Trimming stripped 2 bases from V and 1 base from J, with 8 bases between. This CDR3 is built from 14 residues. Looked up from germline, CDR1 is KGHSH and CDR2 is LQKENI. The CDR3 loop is CASSPVGENTEAFF. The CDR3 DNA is TGTGCCAGCTCACCAGTGGGGGAGAACACTGAAGCTTTCTTT.

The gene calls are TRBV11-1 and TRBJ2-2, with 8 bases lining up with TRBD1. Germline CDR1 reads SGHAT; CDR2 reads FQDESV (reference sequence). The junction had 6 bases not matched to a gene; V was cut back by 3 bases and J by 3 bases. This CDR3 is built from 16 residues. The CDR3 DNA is TGTGCCAGCAGCTTGTCAACAGGGGGTGACACCGGGGAGCTGTTTTTT. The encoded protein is CASSLSTGGDTGELFF.

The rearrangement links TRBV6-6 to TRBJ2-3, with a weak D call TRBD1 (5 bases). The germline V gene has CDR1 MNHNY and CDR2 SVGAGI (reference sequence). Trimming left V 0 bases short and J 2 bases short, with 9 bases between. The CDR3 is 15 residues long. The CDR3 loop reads CASSYSWGHTDTQYF. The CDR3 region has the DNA TGTGCCAGCAGTTACTCTTGGGGCCACACAGATACGCAGTATTTT.

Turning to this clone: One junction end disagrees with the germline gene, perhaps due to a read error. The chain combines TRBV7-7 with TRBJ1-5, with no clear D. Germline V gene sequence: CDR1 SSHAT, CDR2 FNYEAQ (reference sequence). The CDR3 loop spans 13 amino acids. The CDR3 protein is CASSPNRDQPQHF. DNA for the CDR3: TGTGCTAGCAGCCCGAACAGAGATCAGCCCCAGCATTTT.

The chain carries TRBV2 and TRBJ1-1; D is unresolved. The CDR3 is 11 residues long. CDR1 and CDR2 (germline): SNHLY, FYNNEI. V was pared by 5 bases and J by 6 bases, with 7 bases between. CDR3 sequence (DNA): TGTGCCAGCAGTTTTAGCTCTGAAGCTTTCTTT. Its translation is CASSFSSEAFF.

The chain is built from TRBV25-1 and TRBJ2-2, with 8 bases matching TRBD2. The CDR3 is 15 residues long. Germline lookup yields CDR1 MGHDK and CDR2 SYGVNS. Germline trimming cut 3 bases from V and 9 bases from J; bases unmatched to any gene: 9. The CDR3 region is CASSEREAGGWELFF. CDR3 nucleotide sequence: TGTGCCAGCAGTGAGAGGGAGGCGGGGGGATGGGAGCTGTTTTTT.

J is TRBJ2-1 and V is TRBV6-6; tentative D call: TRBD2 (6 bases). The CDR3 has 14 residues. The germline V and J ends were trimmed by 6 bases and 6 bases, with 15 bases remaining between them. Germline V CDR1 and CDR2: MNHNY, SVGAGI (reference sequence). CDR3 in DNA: TGTGCCAGCAGCCGGGGGTTCGGGACCAATGAGCAGTTCTTC. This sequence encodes CASSRGFGTNEQFF.

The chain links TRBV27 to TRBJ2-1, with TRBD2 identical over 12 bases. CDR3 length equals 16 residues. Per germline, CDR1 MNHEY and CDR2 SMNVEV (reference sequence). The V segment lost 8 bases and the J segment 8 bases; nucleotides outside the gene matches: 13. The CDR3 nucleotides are TGTGCCAGCTGGCCGCTAGCGGGGGGGCTTGTCTATGAGCAGTTCTTC. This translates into CASWPLAGGLVYEQFF.

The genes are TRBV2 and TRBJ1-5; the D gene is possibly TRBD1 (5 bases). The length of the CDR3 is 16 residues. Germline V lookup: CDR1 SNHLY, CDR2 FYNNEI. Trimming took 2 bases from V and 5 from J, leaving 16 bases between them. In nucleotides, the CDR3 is TGTGCCAGCAGTGAACTGCGGGCAGGGCCGGATCAGCCCCAGCATTTT. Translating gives CASSELRAGPDQPQHF.

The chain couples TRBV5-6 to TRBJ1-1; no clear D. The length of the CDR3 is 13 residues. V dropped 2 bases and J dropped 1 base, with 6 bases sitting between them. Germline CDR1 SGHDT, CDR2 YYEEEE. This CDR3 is CASSFVQNTEAFF. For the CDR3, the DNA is TGTGCCAGCAGCTTCGTTCAGAACACTGAAGCTTTCTTT.

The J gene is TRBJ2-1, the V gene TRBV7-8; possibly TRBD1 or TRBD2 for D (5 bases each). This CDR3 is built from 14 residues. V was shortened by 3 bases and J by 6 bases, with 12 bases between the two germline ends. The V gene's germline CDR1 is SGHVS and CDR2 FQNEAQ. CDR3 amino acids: CASSFESGLNEQFF. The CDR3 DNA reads TGTGCCAGCAGCTTTGAATCGGGGCTCAATGAGCAGTTCTTC.

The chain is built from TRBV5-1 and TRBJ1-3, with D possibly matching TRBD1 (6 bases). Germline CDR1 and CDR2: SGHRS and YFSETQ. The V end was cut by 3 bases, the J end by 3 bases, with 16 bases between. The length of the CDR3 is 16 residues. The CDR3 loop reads CASSSQSTGIGNTIYF. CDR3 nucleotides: TGCGCCAGCAGCTCCCAATCGACAGGAATTGGAAACACCATATATTTT.

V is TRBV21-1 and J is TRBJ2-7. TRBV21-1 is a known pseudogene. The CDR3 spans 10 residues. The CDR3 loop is CASSRGEQYF. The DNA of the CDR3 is TGTGCCAGCAGCAGGGGGGAGCAGTACTTC.

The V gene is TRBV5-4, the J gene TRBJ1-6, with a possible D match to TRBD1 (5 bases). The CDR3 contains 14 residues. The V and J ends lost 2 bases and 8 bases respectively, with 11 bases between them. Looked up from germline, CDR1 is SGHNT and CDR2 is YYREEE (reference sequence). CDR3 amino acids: CASSLRTLDSPLHF. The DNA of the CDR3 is TGTGCCAGCAGCTTAAGGACATTAGATTCACCCCTCCACTTT.

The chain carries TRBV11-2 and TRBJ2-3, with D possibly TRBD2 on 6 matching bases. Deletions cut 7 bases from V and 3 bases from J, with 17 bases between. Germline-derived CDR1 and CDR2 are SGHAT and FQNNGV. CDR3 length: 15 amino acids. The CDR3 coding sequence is TGTGCCAGCACCCTAGCGATCAGAGGTACAGATACGCAGTATTTT. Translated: CASTLAIRGTDTQYF.

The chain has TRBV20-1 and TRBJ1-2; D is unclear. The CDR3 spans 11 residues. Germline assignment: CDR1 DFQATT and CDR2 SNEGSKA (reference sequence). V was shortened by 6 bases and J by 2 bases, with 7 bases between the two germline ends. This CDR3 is CSAGLNYGYTF. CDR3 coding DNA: TGCAGTGCAGGGCTGAACTATGGCTACACCTTC.

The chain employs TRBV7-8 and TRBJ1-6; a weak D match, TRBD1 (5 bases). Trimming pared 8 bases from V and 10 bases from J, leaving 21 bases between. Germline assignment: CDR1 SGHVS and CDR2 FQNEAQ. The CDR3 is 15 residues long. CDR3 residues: CASRARDGGGSPLHF. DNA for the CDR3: TGTGCCAGCCGAGCTAGGGACGGTGGGGGGTCACCCCTCCACTTT.

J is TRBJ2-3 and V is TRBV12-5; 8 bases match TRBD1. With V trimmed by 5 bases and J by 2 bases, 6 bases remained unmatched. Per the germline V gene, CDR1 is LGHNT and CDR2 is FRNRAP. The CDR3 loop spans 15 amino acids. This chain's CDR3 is CASGLGQGFTDTQYF. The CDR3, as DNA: TGTGCTAGTGGTCTCGGACAGGGCTTCACAGATACGCAGTATTTT.

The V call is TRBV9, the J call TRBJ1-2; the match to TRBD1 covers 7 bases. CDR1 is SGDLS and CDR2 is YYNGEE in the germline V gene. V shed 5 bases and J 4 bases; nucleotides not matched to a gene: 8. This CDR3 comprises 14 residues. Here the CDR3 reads CASSDQTGAYGYTF. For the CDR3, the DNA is TGTGCCAGCAGTGACCAAACAGGGGCCTATGGCTACACCTTC.

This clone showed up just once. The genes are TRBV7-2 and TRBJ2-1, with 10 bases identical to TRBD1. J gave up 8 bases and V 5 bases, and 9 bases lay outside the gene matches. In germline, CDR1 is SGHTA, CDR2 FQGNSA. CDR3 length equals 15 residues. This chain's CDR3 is CASSPRDRGGDEQFF. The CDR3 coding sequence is TGTGCCAGCAGCCCCCGGGACAGGGGAGGGGATGAGCAGTTCTTC.

The CDR3 DNA reads TGTGCCAGCAGCCAAATGCGGGGGCTGGCCCCCGGGGAGCTGTTTTTT. It encodes CASSQMRGLAPGELFF. The chain links TRBV3-1 (or the pseudogene TRBV3-2) to TRBJ2-2, with a tentative D call TRBD2 (7 bases). The CDR3 consists of 16 residues. V was trimmed by 2 bases and J by 6 bases, leaving 16 bases between them. Germline CDR1 is LGHDT and CDR2 is YNNKEL (reference sequence).

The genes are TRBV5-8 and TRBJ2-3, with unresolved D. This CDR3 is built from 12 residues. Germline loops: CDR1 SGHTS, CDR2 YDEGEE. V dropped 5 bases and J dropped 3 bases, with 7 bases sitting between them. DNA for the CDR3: TGTGCCAGCAGACCCGGGACAGATACGCAGTATTTT. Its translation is CASRPGTDTQYF. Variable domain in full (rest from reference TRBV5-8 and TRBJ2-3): EAGVTQSPTHLIKTRGQQATLRCSPISGHTSVYWYQQALGLGLQFLLWYDEGEERNRGNFPPRFSGRQFPNYSSELNVNALELEDSALYLCASRPGTDTQYFGPGTRLTVL.

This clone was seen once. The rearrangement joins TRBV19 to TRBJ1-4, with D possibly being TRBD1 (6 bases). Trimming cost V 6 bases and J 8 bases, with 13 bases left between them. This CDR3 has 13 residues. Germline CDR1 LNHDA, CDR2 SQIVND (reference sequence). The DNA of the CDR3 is TGTGCCAGTAGAGGCAGGGGCACCGAAAAACTGTTTTTT. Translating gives CASRGRGTEKLFF.

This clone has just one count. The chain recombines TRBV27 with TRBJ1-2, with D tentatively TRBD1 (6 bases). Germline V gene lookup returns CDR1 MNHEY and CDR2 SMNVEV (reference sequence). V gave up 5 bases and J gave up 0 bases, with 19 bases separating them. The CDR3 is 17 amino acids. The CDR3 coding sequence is TGTGCCAGCAGTCCCCACCACAGGGCACCTCCTAACTATGGCTACACCTTC. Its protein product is CASSPHHRAPPNYGYTF.

The CDR3 DNA reads as TGTGCCAGCAGCCAAGCAACTTTGGTCTCACCCCTCCACTTT. It is translated as CASSQATLVSPLHF. The chain links TRBV3-1 (or the pseudogene TRBV3-2) to TRBJ1-6; D gene unclear. Germline V gene lookup returns CDR1 LGHDT and CDR2 YNNKEL (reference sequence). V was clipped by 1 base and J by 10 bases, with 11 bases between them. The CDR3 loop spans 14 amino acids.